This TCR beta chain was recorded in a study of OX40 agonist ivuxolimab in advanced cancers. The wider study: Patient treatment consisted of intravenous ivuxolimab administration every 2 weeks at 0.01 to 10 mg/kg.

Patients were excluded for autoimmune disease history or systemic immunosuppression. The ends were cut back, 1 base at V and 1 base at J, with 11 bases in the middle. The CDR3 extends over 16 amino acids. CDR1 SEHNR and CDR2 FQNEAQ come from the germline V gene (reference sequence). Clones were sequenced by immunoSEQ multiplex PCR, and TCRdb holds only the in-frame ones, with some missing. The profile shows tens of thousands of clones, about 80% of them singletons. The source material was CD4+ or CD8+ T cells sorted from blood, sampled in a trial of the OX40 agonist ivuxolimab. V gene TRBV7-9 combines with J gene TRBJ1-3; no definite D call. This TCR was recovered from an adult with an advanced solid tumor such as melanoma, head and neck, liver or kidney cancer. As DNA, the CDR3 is TGTGCCAGCAGCTTAGAAGGGTCGTTGTCTGGAAACACCATATATTTT. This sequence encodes CASSLEGSLSGNTIYF. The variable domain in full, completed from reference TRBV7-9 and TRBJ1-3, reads DTGVSQNPRHKITKRGQNVTFRCDPISEHNRLYWYRQTLGQGPEFLTYFQNEAQLEKSRLLSDRFSAERPKGSFSTLEIQRTEQGDSAMYLCASSLEGSLSGNTIYFGEGSWLTVV.